In its sample, the clone carrying this T cell receptor (beta chain) was seen a few times. Its antigen is not known. The data belong to a study of blood T cells in healthy people across ages. It was with a sample-barcoded 5' primer and a J-beta primer mix that a second PCR of roughly 7 to 12 cycles was run. One entry per CDR3 protein results from TCRdb running MiXCR on the 5' RACE reads. The sample has about 2 million distinct CDR3 sequences, roughly 49% seen once. The study, taken as a whole, reports: A roughly linear age-dependent decrease characterized TCR beta diversity per million T cells. It was found that TCR beta diversity correlated strongly with the percentage of naive T cells.

Extraction yielded at least 5.5 micrograms of total RNA per sample. Specimen: blood. This sequence originates from a woman in her thirties or forties in good health.

CDR3 sequence reads: CASTRYDEKLFF. CDR3 DNA sequence: TGTGCCAGCACGAGGTACGATGAAAAACTGTTTTTT. The rearrangement links TRBV13 to TRBJ1-4; D unresolved. There are 12 residues in the CDR3. Germline V lookup: CDR1 PRHDT, CDR2 FYEKMQ (reference sequence). V was trimmed by 7 bases and J by 6 bases, leaving 9 bases between them. Full variable domain (missing parts from reference TRBV13 and TRBJ1-4): AAGVIQSPRHLIKEKRETATLKCYPIPRHDTVYWYQQGPGQDPQFLISFYEKMQSDKGSIPDRFSAQQFSDYHSELNMSSLELGDSALYFCASTRYDEKLFFGSGTQLSVL.